This T cell receptor beta chain was documented in a study of OX40 agonist ivuxolimab in advanced cancers. Blood sampling was done at baseline, cycle 4 day 1, and cycle 7 day 1. Method: immunoSEQ multiplex PCR; TCRdb's copy keeps in-frame clones and lacks some. Counted here are 63,000 or so clones, more than 80% occurring once; the ten biggest clones make up 1.1%. Worth noting for this clone: What it binds is unknown.

Study findings and constraints: Patients who responded partially at 0.1-3.0 mg/kg showed clonal expansion ranking among the lowest.

The starting material was CD4+ or CD8+ T cells sorted from blood, obtained in a trial of the OX40 agonist ivuxolimab. This TCR came from an adult with an advanced solid tumor such as melanoma, head and neck, liver or kidney cancer.

The CDR3: CSVESVAKYNEQFF. In nucleotides, the CDR3 is TGCAGCGTTGAATCCGTGGCAAAGTACAATGAGCAGTTCTTC. The chain is built from TRBV29-1 and TRBJ2-1; D remains unclear. Germline V gene lookup returns CDR1 SQVTM and CDR2 ANQGSEA. CDR3 length: 14 residues. The germline V and J ends were trimmed by 2 bases and 4 bases, with 12 bases remaining between them.